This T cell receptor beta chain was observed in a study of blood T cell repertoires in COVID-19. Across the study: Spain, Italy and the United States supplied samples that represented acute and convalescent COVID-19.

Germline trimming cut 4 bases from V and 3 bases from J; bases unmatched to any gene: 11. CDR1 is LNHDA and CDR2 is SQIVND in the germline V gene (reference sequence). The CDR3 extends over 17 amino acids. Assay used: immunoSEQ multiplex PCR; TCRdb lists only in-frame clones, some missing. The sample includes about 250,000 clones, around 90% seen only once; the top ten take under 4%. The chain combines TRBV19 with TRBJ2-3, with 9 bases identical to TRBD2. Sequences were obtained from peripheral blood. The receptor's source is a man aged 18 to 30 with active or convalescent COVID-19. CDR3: CASSTLAGLNPTDTQYF. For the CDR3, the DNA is TGTGCCAGTAGTACGCTAGCGGGGCTGAATCCGACAGATACGCAGTATTTT. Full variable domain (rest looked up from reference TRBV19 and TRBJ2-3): DGGITQSPKYLFRKEGQNVTLSCEQNLNHDAMYWYRQDPGQGLRLIYYSQIVNDFQKGDIAEGYSVSREKKESFPLTVTSAQKNPTAFYLCASSTLAGLNPTDTQYFGPGTRLTVL.